This T cell receptor beta chain was sequenced in a study of identical twins. Germline-derived CDR1 and CDR2 are ENHRY and SYGVKD. With 0 bases removed from V and 2 bases from J, the gap between germline ends came to 8 bases. This CDR3 has 15 residues. Via MiXCR, TCRdb re-called the 5' RACE reads, giving one row per CDR3 protein. Counted here are nearly 650,000 distinct CDR3 sequences, about 7.1% occurring once; the ten biggest clones make up 1.6%. This clonotype appeared many times. These data were also reused for a study on yellow fever vaccine responses in identical twins.

This receptor was taken from a woman between 18 and 29 years old in good health. The rearrangement uses TRBV10-3 and TRBJ1-5; D remains unclear. The sequenced sample consisted of PBMCs. The CDR3 spells CAISESIRGNQPQHF. The DNA for the CDR3 is TGTGCCATCAGTGAGTCGATCAGAGGCAATCAGCCCCAGCATTTT.